The 30 T cell receptor beta chains in this list originate from one sample, sequenced in a study of shared clonotypes between healthy human individuals. TCRdb's table, derived via immunoSEQ multiplex PCR, lists solely in-frame clones and lacks some. The table shows roughly 2,500,000 clones, with 80% to 95% occurring only once. The sequencing input was naive CD4+ T cells from PBMCs. Regarding subset: CD45RA+ positively selected. The source of these receptors is a man between 18 and 29 years old in good health. Some clones in this sample may be carry-over from other donors' samples.

The gene calls are TRBV6-1 and TRBJ1-5; tentatively, D is TRBD1 (6 bases). V shed 7 bases and J shed 7 bases, with 14 bases lying between them. There are 13 residues in the CDR3. Germline V gene sequence: CDR1 MNHNS, CDR2 SASEGT. CDR3 bases: TGTGCCAGCACAGACAGGTTAAACCAGCCCCAGCATTTT. Its translation is CASTDRLNQPQHF.

Worth noting for this clone: This CDR3 is also generated by other DNA sequences in the sample. J is TRBJ2-7 and V is TRBV6-1, with no clear D. Germline V CDR1 and CDR2: MNHNS, SASEGT. The CDR3 loop spans 11 amino acids. The V gene lost 3 bases and the J gene lost 4 bases, with 4 bases spanning the gap. CDR3: CASSETYEQYF. The CDR3 DNA follows: TGTGCCAGCAGTGAGACTTACGAGCAGTACTTC.

The rearrangement links TRBV7-2 to TRBJ2-1, with TRBD2 identical over 12 bases. CDR1 and CDR2 (germline): SGHTA, FQGNSA. The V and J ends lost 4 bases and 4 bases, in that order; junction bases with no gene match: 5. This CDR3 has 16 residues. This CDR3 is CASSSPSGRAYNEQFF. CDR3 in DNA: TGTGCCAGCAGCTCCCCTAGCGGGAGGGCTTACAATGAGCAGTTCTTC.

V is TRBV2 and J is TRBJ2-1, with unresolved D. The CDR3 contains 15 residues. Trimming shortened V by 0 bases and J by 7 bases, and 13 bases separated the two germline ends. The germline V gene encodes CDR1 SNHLY and CDR2 FYNNEI. CDR3 protein: CASSEAQTVFNEQFF. The CDR3, as DNA: TGTGCCAGCAGTGAAGCGCAGACTGTCTTTAATGAGCAGTTCTTC.

This clone was counted between two and nine times. The identical CDR3 is also encoded by other nucleotide sequences in the sample. V is TRBV5-4 and J is TRBJ2-5, with D possibly being TRBD1 (6 bases). Trimming cost V 3 bases and J 2 bases, with 8 bases left between them. This CDR3 comprises 13 residues. Per germline, CDR1 SGHNT and CDR2 YYREEE (reference sequence). The CDR3 region is CASSSDRQETQYF. The CDR3 bases are TGTGCCAGCAGCTCGGACAGACAAGAGACCCAGTACTTC.

The rearrangement uses TRBV16 and TRBJ2-3, with 7 positions matching TRBD2. This CDR3 region has 16 residues. V lost 0 bases to trimming and J lost 4 bases; unmatched junction nucleotides: 7. Looked up from germline, CDR1 is KGHSY and CDR2 is FQNENV. The CDR3 DNA sequence: TGTGCCAGCAGCCAATCGGGAGGGACGAGAGCAGATACGCAGTATTTT. This encodes CASSQSGGTRADTQYF. The complete variable domain, with remaining parts taken from reference TRBV16 and TRBJ2-3, reads GEEVAQTPKHLVRGEGQKAKLYCAPIKGHSYVFWYQQVLKNEFKFLISFQNENVFDETGMPKERFSAKCLPNSPCSLEIQATKLEDSAVYFCASSQSGGTRADTQYFGPGTRLTVL.

The chain joins TRBV29-1 to TRBJ2-3; 8 nucleotides match TRBD1. The CDR3 has 12 amino acids. V was clipped by 5 bases and J by 4 bases; unmatched bases: 2. Germline V lookup: CDR1 SQVTM, CDR2 ANQGSEA. In nucleotides, the CDR3 is TGCAGCGTTACGACAGGGGCAGATACGCAGTATTTT. Translation: CSVTTGADTQYF.

CDR3 amino acids: CAWSVKWAGGSQNSGNTIYF. The CDR3 DNA reads TGTGCCTGGAGTGTAAAGTGGGCAGGGGGCTCCCAAAATTCTGGAAACACCATATATTTT. This chain joins TRBV30 and TRBJ1-3, with 8 positions matching TRBD1. CDR3 size: 20 residues. J lost 1 base, V lost 0 bases, and 17 bases had no gene match. Germline-derived CDR1 and CDR2 are GTSNPN and SVGIG (reference sequence).

The chain links TRBV7-3 to TRBJ2-5; 7 bases match TRBD2. CDR1 is SGHTA, CDR2 FQGTGA, per germline. Trimming removed 8 bases from V and 5 bases from J; junction bases left unmatched: 8. This CDR3 has 13 residues. CDR3 nucleotide sequence: TGTGCCAGCGCTAGCGGAGGTGGGGAGACCCAGTACTTC. The encoded protein is CASASGGGETQYF.

The chain has TRBV28 and TRBJ2-7; 11 nucleotides match TRBD1. Per the germline V gene, CDR1 is MDHEN and CDR2 is SYDVKM. Germline trimming cut 6 bases from V and 2 bases from J; bases unmatched to any gene: 6. CDR3 length: 15 residues. The CDR3 protein is CASRTTGQGAYEQYF. DNA of the CDR3: TGTGCCAGCAGAACGACGGGACAGGGGGCCTACGAGCAGTACTTC.

This clone was seen only once. V is TRBV19 and J is TRBJ1-1, with a possible D match to TRBD1 (5 bases). V was cut by 3 bases and J by 4 bases, with 12 bases left in between. Germline CDR1 and CDR2: LNHDA and SQIVND (reference sequence). This CDR3 has 14 residues. Here the CDR3 reads CASSINRRATEAFF. The CDR3 DNA follows: TGTGCCAGTAGTATCAACAGGAGGGCCACTGAAGCTTTCTTT.

The rearrangement links TRBV5-6 to TRBJ2-7; 7 positions match TRBD1. There are 14 residues in the CDR3. Germline V lookup: CDR1 SGHDT, CDR2 YYEEEE. Trimming at V came to 1 base and at J to 2 bases, leaving 3 bases not matched to a gene. CDR3 protein: CASSLTGEPYEQYF. The CDR3 DNA reads TGTGCCAGCAGCTTGACAGGGGAACCCTACGAGCAGTACTTC.

V is TRBV23-1 and J is TRBJ2-7; unclear D gene. TRBV23-1 is marked as an open reading frame, function uncertain. The V gene lost 8 bases and the J gene lost 0 bases, with 11 bases spanning the gap. This CDR3 is 13 amino acids long. The CDR3 DNA is TGCGCCAGCCAAACGGACGGCTCCTACGAGCAGTACTTC. It is translated as CASQTDGSYEQYF.

Of note for this clone: In the same sample, other DNA sequences code for this CDR3. J is TRBJ2-7 and V is TRBV27; the match to TRBD1 covers 7 bases. The CDR3 consists of 14 residues. Germline V lookup: CDR1 MNHEY, CDR2 SMNVEV (reference sequence). J lost 2 bases, V lost 2 bases, and 3 bases had no gene match. CDR3 bases: TGTGCCAGCAGTTTACGACAGGGAACCTACGAGCAGTACTTC. This translates into CASSLRQGTYEQYF.

The CDR3 here is CAISAETGAYEQYF. Here the CDR3 DNA reads TGTGCCATCAGTGCTGAGACAGGGGCCTACGAGCAGTACTTC. The V call is TRBV10-3, the J call TRBJ2-7; 8 bases align to TRBD1. Trimming removed 4 bases from V and 2 bases from J; junction bases left unmatched: 4. The CDR3 covers 14 residues. CDR1 is ENHRY, CDR2 SYGVKD, per germline.

V is TRBV25-1 and J is TRBJ2-2; 8 bases agree with TRBD2. CDR1 is MGHDK, CDR2 SYGVNS, per germline. The CDR3 runs to 15 residues. The J segment lost 5 bases and the V segment lost 2 bases, leaving 4 bases of the junction unmatched. Here the CDR3 reads CASSELAGRTGELFF. For the CDR3, the DNA is TGTGCCAGCAGTGAACTAGCGGGTAGAACCGGGGAGCTGTTTTTT.

The CDR3 is CASSGTENTGELFF. The CDR3 DNA is TGTGCCAGCAGCGGGACAGAGAACACCGGGGAGCTGTTTTTT. This rearrangement joins TRBV5-4 to TRBJ2-2; TRBD1 matches 7 bases. The germline V gene encodes CDR1 SGHNT and CDR2 YYREEE (reference sequence). This CDR3 spans 14 amino acids. The V gene end was trimmed by 4 bases and the J gene end by 1 base; junction bases not matched to a gene: 1.

The chain is built from TRBV7-7 and TRBJ2-2; 16 nucleotides agree with TRBD2. From germline, CDR1 is SSHAT and CDR2 FNYEAQ (reference sequence). V gave up 5 bases and J gave up 5 bases; unmatched junction bases: 14. The CDR3 has 20 residues. CDR3 loop: CASSPGTSGRGFGGTGELFF. The CDR3 nucleotides are TGTGCCAGCAGCCCGGGGACTAGCGGGAGGGGTTTCGGTGGAACCGGGGAGCTGTTTTTT.

The V and J genes are TRBV29-1 and TRBJ2-1, with D tentatively TRBD1 or TRBD2 (6 bases each). Per the germline V gene, CDR1 is SQVTM and CDR2 is ANQGSEA. Trimming took off 5 bases at V and 10 bases at J, with 15 bases between the two ends. The CDR3 extends over 12 amino acids. DNA of the CDR3: TGCAGCGTTTGGTCGGGGGCGGGGGAGCAGTTCTTC. This encodes CSVWSGAGEQFF.

The chain links TRBV7-7 to TRBJ2-5; D unresolved. The CDR3 consists of 14 residues. CDR1 is SSHAT, CDR2 FNYEAQ, per germline (reference sequence). V dropped 5 bases and J dropped 5 bases, with 15 bases sitting between them. CDR3 loop: CASSPGSQVETQYF. The CDR3, as DNA: TGTGCCAGCAGCCCTGGTAGTCAAGTGGAGACCCAGTACTTC.

The chain uses TRBV2 and TRBJ2-3; D could derive from TRBD1 or TRBD2 (5 bases each). V gave up 8 bases and J gave up 6 bases, with 21 bases separating them. This CDR3 has 15 amino acids. Germline V gives CDR1 SNHLY, CDR2 FYNNEI. The CDR3 DNA sequence: TGTGCCAGCCTCTCGACCGGGACCCTAGGGGATACGCAGTATTTT. It translates to CASLSTGTLGDTQYF.

For the CDR3, the DNA is TGTGCCAGCAGCCCTCACGACGGCACAGATACGCAGTATTTT. Protein: CASSPHDGTDTQYF. V and J are TRBV9 and TRBJ2-3; D remains ambiguous. The CDR3 length is 14 residues. Trimming removed 4 bases from V and 1 base from J, with 10 bases in between. CDR1 is SGDLS, CDR2 YYNGEE, per germline.

This sequence joins TRBV30 and TRBJ2-3, with a weak D call TRBD1 (5 bases). Deletions cut 5 bases from V and 3 bases from J, with 9 bases between. Per the germline V gene, CDR1 is GTSNPN and CDR2 is SVGIG (reference sequence). This CDR3 is built from 12 residues. CDR3 nucleotides: TGTGCCTGGGGAGCAGGGACAGATACGCAGTATTTT. Protein: CAWGAGTDTQYF. The complete variable domain, with remaining parts taken from reference TRBV30 and TRBJ2-3, reads SQTIHQWPATLVQPVGSPLSLECTVEGTSNPNLYWYRQAAGRGLQLLFYSVGIGQISSEVPQNLSASRPQDRQFILSSKKLLLSDSGFYLCAWGAGTDTQYFGPGTRLTVL.

The V and J genes are TRBV9 and TRBJ1-4; TRBD1 matches 9 bases. The CDR3 runs to 16 residues. CDR1 and CDR2 from the germline V gene are SGDLS and YYNGEE. Germline trimming cut 3 bases from V and 7 bases from J; bases unmatched to any gene: 10. The CDR3 sequence is CASSAYTGGVSEKLFF. The DNA for the CDR3 is TGTGCCAGCAGCGCATACACAGGGGGCGTGAGTGAAAAACTGTTTTTT.

The V and J genes are TRBV28 and TRBJ2-7; perhaps TRBD1 as D (6 bases). The germline CDR1 and CDR2 sequences are MDHEN and SYDVKM. The germline V and J ends were trimmed by 1 base and 10 bases, with 17 bases remaining between them. This CDR3 is 14 amino acids long. The CDR3 DNA reads TGTGCCAGCAGTTTATCAGGGGTAGGGGCCACTCAGTACTTC. Its protein is CASSLSGVGATQYF.

J is TRBJ1-1 and V is TRBV11-2; no clear D. This CDR3 region has 15 residues. Deletions cut 3 bases from V and 1 base from J, with 12 bases between. CDR1 SGHAT and CDR2 FQNNGV come from the germline V gene. CDR3 in DNA: TGTGCCAGCAGCTTCGGGCTAACAAGGAACACTGAAGCTTTCTTT. This sequence encodes CASSFGLTRNTEAFF. Full variable domain (rest looked up from reference TRBV11-2 and TRBJ1-1): EAGVAQSPRYKIIEKRQSVAFWCNPISGHATLYWYQQILGQGPKLLIQFQNNGVVDDSQLPKDRFSAERLKGVDSTLKIQPAKLEDSAVYLCASSFGLTRNTEAFFGQGTRLTVV.

This clone was recorded only once. The V call is TRBV10-3, the J call TRBJ1-4; weak D call: TRBD1 (6 bases). Between the trimmed V and J ends, which lost 10 bases and 3 bases, there was a span of 12 bases. The CDR3 has 13 amino acids. Germline V gene data show CDR1 as ENHRY and CDR2 as SYGVKD. CDR3 nucleotide sequence: TGTGCCACTATGACAGGCCCTAATGAAAAACTGTTTTTT. Translating gives CATMTGPNEKLFF.

The chain carries TRBV6-1 and TRBJ1-1; weak D call: TRBD1 (5 bases). The germline gives CDR1 MNHNS, CDR2 SASEGT. Trimming took off 4 bases at V and 1 base at J, with 13 bases between the two ends. The CDR3 covers 15 residues. The CDR3, as DNA: TGTGCCAGCAGTGCCCCGGGACGGAAGAACACTGAAGCTTTCTTT. This translates into CASSAPGRKNTEAFF.

This clone was seen once. J is TRBJ2-1 and V is TRBV19; TRBD2 might be the D (5 bases). Per the germline V gene, CDR1 is LNHDA and CDR2 is SQIVND (reference sequence). Trimming took 3 bases from V and 0 from J, leaving 12 bases between them. This CDR3 has 16 residues. CDR3 residues: CASSITQAASYNEQFF. The CDR3 region has the DNA TGTGCCAGTAGTATCACCCAAGCGGCCTCCTACAATGAGCAGTTCTTC.

The chain has TRBV9 and TRBJ1-4; possible D gene TRBD1, 5 bases. This CDR3 is built from 16 residues. CDR1 is SGDLS, CDR2 YYNGEE, per germline. V shed 0 bases and J shed 0 bases, with 9 bases lying between them. This chain's CDR3 is CASSVGWGATNEKLFF. CDR3 in DNA: TGTGCCAGCAGCGTAGGATGGGGGGCAACTAATGAAAAACTGTTTTTT. The full variable domain, its missing parts supplied by reference TRBV9 and TRBJ1-4, is DSGVTQTPKHLITATGQRVTLRCSPRSGDLSVYWYQQSLDQGLQFLIQYYNGEERAKGNILERFSAQQFPDLHSELNLSSLELGDSALYFCASSVGWGATNEKLFFGSGTQLSVL.